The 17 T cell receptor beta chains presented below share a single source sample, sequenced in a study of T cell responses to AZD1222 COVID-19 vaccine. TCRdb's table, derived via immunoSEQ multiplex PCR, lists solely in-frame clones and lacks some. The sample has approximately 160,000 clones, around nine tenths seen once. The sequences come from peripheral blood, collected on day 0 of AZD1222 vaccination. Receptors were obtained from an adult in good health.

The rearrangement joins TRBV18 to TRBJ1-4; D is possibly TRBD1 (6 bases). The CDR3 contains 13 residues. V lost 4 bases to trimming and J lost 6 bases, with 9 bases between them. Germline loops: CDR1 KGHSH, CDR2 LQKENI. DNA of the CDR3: TGTGCCAGCTCACGGGGGCGCGATGAAAAACTGTTTTTT. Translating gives CASSRGRDEKLFF. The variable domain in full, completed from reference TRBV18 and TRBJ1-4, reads NAGVMQNPRHLVRRRGQEARLRCSPMKGHSHVYWYRQLPEEGLKFMVYLQKENIIDESGMPKERFSAEFPKEGPSILRIQQVVRGDSAAYFCASSRGRDEKLFFGSGTQLSVL.

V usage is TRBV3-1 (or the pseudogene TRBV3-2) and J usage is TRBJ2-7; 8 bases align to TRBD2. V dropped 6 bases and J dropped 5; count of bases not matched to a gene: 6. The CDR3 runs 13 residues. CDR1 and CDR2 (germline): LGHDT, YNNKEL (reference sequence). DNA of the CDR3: TGTGCCAGCAGAGGCGGACTAGCCAACGAGCAGTACTTC. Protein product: CASRGGLANEQYF.

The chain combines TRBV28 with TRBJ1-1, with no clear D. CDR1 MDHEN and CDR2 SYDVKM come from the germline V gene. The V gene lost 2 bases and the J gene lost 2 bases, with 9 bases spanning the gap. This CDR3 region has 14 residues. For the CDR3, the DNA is TGTGCCAGCAGTTTAACCCCAGGCAACACTGAAGCTTTCTTT. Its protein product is CASSLTPGNTEAFF.

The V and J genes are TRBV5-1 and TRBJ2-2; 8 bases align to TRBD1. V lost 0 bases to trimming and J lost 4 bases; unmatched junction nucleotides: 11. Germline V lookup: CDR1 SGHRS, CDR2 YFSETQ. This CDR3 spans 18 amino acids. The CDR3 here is CASSLVVQGAPGTGELFF. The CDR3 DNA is TGCGCCAGCAGCTTGGTTGTCCAGGGGGCGCCGGGCACCGGGGAGCTGTTTTTT.

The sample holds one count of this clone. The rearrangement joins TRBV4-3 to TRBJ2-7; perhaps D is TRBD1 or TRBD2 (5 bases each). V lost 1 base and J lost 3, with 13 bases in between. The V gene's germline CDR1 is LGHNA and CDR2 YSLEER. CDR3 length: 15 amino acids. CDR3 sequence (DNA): TGCGCCAGCAGCCAAGTGAGGGGCCCTTACTACGAGCAGTACTTC. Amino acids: CASSQVRGPYYEQYF.

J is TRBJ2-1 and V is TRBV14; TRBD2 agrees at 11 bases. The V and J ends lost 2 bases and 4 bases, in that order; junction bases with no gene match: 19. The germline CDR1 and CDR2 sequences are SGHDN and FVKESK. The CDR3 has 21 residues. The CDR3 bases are TGTGCCAGCAGCCAACATTCGTCAACTAGCGGGAGACTATTAAGTTACAATGAGCAGTTCTTC. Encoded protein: CASSQHSSTSGRLLSYNEQFF.

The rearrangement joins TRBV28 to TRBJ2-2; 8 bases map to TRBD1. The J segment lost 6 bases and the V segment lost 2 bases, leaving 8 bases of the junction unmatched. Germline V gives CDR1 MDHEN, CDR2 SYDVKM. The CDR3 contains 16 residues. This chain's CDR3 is CASSLVGQGLPGELFF. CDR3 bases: TGTGCCAGCAGTTTAGTCGGACAGGGTCTCCCCGGGGAGCTGTTTTTT.

The CDR3 reads CASSRTSGSPYEQYF. The CDR3 bases are TGTGCCAGCAGTAGGACTAGCGGGAGTCCCTACGAGCAGTACTTC. This sequence joins TRBV6-5 and TRBJ2-7; 13 positions agree with TRBD2. This CDR3 is built from 15 residues. Per the germline V gene, CDR1 is MNHEY and CDR2 is SVGAGI. J was trimmed by 2 bases and V by 5 bases; bases with no gene match: 3.

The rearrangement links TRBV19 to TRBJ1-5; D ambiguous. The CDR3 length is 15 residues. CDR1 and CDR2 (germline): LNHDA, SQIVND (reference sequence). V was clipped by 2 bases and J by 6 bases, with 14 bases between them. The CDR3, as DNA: TGTGCCAGTAGTATACCATTACAAGGGTTTCAGCCCCAGCATTTT. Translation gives CASSIPLQGFQPQHF. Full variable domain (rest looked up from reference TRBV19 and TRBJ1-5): DGGITQSPKYLFRKEGQNVTLSCEQNLNHDAMYWYRQDPGQGLRLIYYSQIVNDFQKGDIAEGYSVSREKKESFPLTVTSAQKNPTAFYLCASSIPLQGFQPQHFGDGTRLSIL.

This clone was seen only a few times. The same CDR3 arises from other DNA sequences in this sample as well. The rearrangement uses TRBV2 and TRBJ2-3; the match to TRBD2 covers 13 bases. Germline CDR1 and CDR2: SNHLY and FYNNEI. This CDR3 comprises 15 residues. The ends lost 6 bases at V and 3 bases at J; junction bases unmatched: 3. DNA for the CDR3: TGTGCCAGCAGCGGGACTAGCGGGATAACAGATACGCAGTATTTT. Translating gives CASSGTSGITDTQYF.

The CDR3 nucleotides read TGCAGTGCTACCCCAACCACTGAAGCTTTCTTT. It translates to CSATPTTEAFF. The chain is built from TRBV20-1 and TRBJ1-1; D gene uncertain. V was clipped by 4 bases and J by 4 bases, with 7 bases between them. The CDR3 spans 11 residues. Germline V gives CDR1 DFQATT, CDR2 SNEGSKA (reference sequence).

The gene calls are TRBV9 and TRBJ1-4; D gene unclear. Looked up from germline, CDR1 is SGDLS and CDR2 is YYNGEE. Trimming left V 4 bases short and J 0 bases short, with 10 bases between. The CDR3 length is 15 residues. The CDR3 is CASSFGPATNEKLFF. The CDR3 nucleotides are TGTGCCAGCAGCTTCGGACCTGCAACTAATGAAAAACTGTTTTTT.

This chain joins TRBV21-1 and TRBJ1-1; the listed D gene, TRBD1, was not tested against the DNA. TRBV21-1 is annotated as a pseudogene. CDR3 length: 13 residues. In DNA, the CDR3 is TGTGCCAGTAGACAGGGGGGAATCACTGAAGCTTTCTTT. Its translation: CASRQGGITEAFF.

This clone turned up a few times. CDR3 loop: CASRRVHSPLHF. The CDR3 nucleotides are TGTGCCAGCAGGAGGGTTCATTCACCCCTCCACTTT. The rearrangement links TRBV28 to TRBJ1-6; D is ambiguous. CDR1 is MDHEN, CDR2 SYDVKM, per germline. V was shortened by 6 bases and J by 8 bases, with 8 bases between the two germline ends. The CDR3 sequence is 12 residues long.

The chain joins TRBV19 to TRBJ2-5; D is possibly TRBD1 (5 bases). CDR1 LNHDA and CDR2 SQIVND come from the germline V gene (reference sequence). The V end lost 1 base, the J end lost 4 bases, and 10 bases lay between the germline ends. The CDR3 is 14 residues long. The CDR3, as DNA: TGTGCCAGTAGTATAGCCCATCAGGGAGAGACCCAGTACTTC. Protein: CASSIAHQGETQYF.

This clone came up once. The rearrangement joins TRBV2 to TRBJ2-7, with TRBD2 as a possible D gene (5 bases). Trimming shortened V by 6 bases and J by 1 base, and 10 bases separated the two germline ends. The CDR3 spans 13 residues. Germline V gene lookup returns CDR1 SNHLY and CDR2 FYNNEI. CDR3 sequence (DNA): TGTGCCAGCAGGAAGACTATGTCCTACGAGCAGTACTTC. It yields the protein CASRKTMSYEQYF.

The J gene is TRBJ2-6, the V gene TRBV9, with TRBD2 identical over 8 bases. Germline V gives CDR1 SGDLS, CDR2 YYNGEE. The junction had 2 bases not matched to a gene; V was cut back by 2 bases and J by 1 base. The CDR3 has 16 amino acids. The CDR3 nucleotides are TGTGCCAGCAGCGTCGGGAGGGGGTCTGGGGCCAACGTCCTGACTTTC. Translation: CASSVGRGSGANVLTF.